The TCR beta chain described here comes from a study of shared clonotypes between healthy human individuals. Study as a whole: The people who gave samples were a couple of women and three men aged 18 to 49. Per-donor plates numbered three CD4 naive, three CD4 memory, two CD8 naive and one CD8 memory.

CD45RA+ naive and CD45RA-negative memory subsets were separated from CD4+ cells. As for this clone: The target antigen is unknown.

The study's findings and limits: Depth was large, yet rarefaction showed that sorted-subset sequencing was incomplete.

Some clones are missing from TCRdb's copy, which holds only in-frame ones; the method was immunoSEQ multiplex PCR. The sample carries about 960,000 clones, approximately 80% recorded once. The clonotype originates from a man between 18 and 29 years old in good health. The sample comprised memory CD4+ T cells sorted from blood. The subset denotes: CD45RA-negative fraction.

Here the CDR3 reads CASSLEGGGSTDTQYF. The CDR3 DNA follows: TGTGCCAGCAGCTTAGAGGGAGGAGGTAGCACAGATACGCAGTATTTT. This rearrangement joins TRBV7-6 to TRBJ2-3; D may be TRBD2 (6 bases). CDR3 length: 16 residues. Germline CDR1 reads SGHVS; CDR2 reads FNYEAQ. The germline V and J ends were trimmed by 1 base and 0 bases, with 11 bases remaining between them.